A selection of T cell receptor beta chains follows, all from one sample in a study of blood T cell repertoires in COVID-19. This table comes from immunoSEQ multiplex PCR, and its TCRdb copy is limited to in-frame clones, with some not included. This sample yields about 320,000 clones, of which roughly nine tenths are seen a single time; roughly 2.5% belongs to the top ten. What was sequenced was PBMCs or T cells enriched from blood (not recorded which). The source is a man in his fifties or sixties who had recovered from COVID-19. The CDR3 runs from the conserved cysteine through the conserved F or W. A D gene is named only where the DNA matches it firmly. The listing skips clone size in some rows; elsewhere it reads once, few, many or a size class.

>TRBJ1-4|few|NA|TRBV29-1
CSVGGLAGLRGKLFF
TGCAGCGTTGGGGGTTTGGCAGGCCTAAGAGGGAAACTGTTTTTT
>TRBJ1-2|once|NA|TRBV4-1
CASSQGGVAYGYTF
TGCGCCAGCAGCCAAGGGGGGGTTGCCTATGGCTACACCTTC
>TRBJ2-5|NA|NA|TRBV5-1
CASSLERVETQYF
TGCGCCAGCAGCTTGGAGAGGGTTGAGACCCAGTACTTC
>TRBJ2-1|NA|TRBD2|TRBV6-1
CASSGKTSAPGGLGFDEQFF
TGTGCCAGCAGTGGAAAGACTAGCGCTCCGGGCGGGCTTGGATTTGATGAGCAGTTCTTC
>TRBJ1-1|few|NA|TRBV7-3
CASSFEGAGNTEAFF
TGTGCCAGCAGCTTCGAAGGCGCAGGCAACACTGAAGCTTTCTTT
>TRBJ1-5|once|NA|TRBV7-2
CASSLDLRGPNQPQHF
TGTGCCAGCAGCTTAGATTTAAGGGGCCCAAATCAGCCCCAGCATTTT
>TRBJ2-3|NA|TRBD2|TRBV4-1
CASSLNKRLAGDTQYF
TGCGCCAGCTCCCTTAACAAGCGACTAGCGGGGGATACGCAGTATTTT
>TRBJ2-1|NA|NA|TRBV29-1
CSVLTVDNEQFF
TGCAGCGTTTTGACAGTAGACAATGAGCAGTTCTTC
>TRBJ1-3|NA|NA|TRBV6-5
CASTGVSGNTIYF
TGTGCCAGCACAGGGGTCTCTGGAAACACCATATATTTT
>TRBJ1-2|NA|NA|TRBV30
CAWSRGPTFGYTF
TGTGCCTGGAGTAGAGGCCCGACTTTTGGCTACACCTTC
>TRBJ2-1|NA|TRBD2|TRBV7-2
CASRPGLAFNEQFF
TGTGCCAGCAGGCCGGGACTAGCGTTCAATGAGCAGTTCTTC
>TRBJ2-5|NA|NA|TRBV5-6
CASSSAFSGTQETQYF
TGTGCCAGCAGCTCGGCGTTTTCAGGCACCCAAGAGACCCAGTACTTC
>TRBJ1-1|NA|TRBD1|TRBV10-3
CAISEPTGNEAFF
TGTGCCATCAGTGAACCGACAGGGAACGAAGCTTTCTTT
>TRBJ2-5|NA|TRBD1|TRBV28
CASSLYSGGFRYF
TGTGCCAGCAGTTTATATTCAGGGGGCTTTCGGTACTTC
>TRBJ2-2|NA|NA|TRBV9
CASSESGQETGELFF
TGTGCCAGCAGCGAATCGGGACAAGAAACCGGGGAGCTGTTTTTT
>TRBJ2-5|NA|TRBD2|TRBV5-1
CASSLAGSGRVQETQYF
TGCGCCAGCAGCTTGGCCGGAAGCGGGAGGGTCCAAGAGACCCAGTACTTC
>TRBJ2-3|NA|TRBD2|TRBV24-1
CARHHQWGGSTDTQYF
TGTGCCCGGCACCACCAGTGGGGGGGGAGCACAGATACGCAGTATTTT
>TRBJ2-2|NA|NA|TRBV18
CASSPRQGGTGELFF
TGTGCCAGCTCACCACGGCAGGGGGGTACCGGGGAGCTGTTTTTT
>TRBJ2-5|NA|TRBD2|TRBV10-2
CASSPGGGRVEAQYF
TGCGCCAGCAGTCCGGGCGGGGGGCGAGTGGAGGCCCAGTACTTC
>TRBJ1-2|NA|TRBD1|TRBV27
CASSTALGGNYGYTF
TGTGCCAGCAGTACAGCACTAGGGGGCAACTATGGCTACACCTTC
>TRBJ2-3|once|TRBD1|TRBV14
CASSQRQGTDTQYF
TGTGCCAGCAGCCAGAGACAGGGGACAGATACGCAGTATTTT
>TRBJ1-2|NA|TRBD1|TRBV2
CASIPLETGEGYTF
TGTGCCAGCATTCCGTTGGAAACAGGGGAAGGCTACACCTTC
>TRBJ1-1|NA|NA|TRBV18
CASSPDRTEKAFF
TGTGCCAGCTCACCAGATCGGACAGAAAAAGCTTTCTTT
>TRBJ2-3|once|TRBD2|TRBV7-2
CASSPYNYGGAYTQYF
TGTGCCAGCAGCCCTTATAACTACGGGGGGGCTTATACGCAGTATTTT
>TRBJ1-2|NA|TRBD1|TRBV29-1
CSVEGIDWTGGSGDGYTF
TGCAGCGTTGAAGGTATTGATTGGACAGGGGGCTCCGGAGATGGCTACACCTTC
>TRBJ1-1|NA|TRBD1|TRBV24-1
CARPGQGTPEAFF
TGTGCCCGCCCGGGACAGGGGACGCCTGAAGCTTTCTTT
>TRBJ1-2|NA|NA|TRBV4-2
CASSREQGSFYGYTF
TGTGCCAGCAGCCGGGAACAGGGAAGTTTCTATGGCTACACCTTC
>TRBJ1-2|NA|NA|TRBV5-1
CASSSQGIGGYTF
TGCGCCAGCAGCTCGCAGGGTATCGGTGGCTACACCTTC
>TRBJ1-5|once|TRBD1|TRBV6-2/TRBV6-3
CASSTGTGGAGNQPQHF
TGTGCCAGCAGTACCGGGACAGGGGGCGCAGGCAATCAGCCCCAGCATTTT
>TRBJ2-1|NA|TRBD2|TRBV5-1
CASSLSRTRSEQFF
TGCGCCAGCAGCTTGAGTCGGACTAGGAGTGAGCAGTTCTTC
>TRBJ2-5|NA|NA|TRBV2
CASSLQATQETQYF
TGTGCCAGCAGTTTACAGGCCACCCAAGAGACCCAGTACTTC
>TRBJ1-6|NA|TRBD1|TRBV7-3
CASSLGQAGSPLHF
TGTGCCAGCAGCTTGGGACAGGCGGGTTCACCCCTCCACTTT
>TRBJ2-7|NA|TRBD2|TRBV5-1
CASNKVAGAYEQYF
TGCGCCAGCAATAAGGTAGCGGGAGCCTACGAGCAGTACTTC